The sequence of this T cell receptor beta chain was determined in a study of identical twins. Trimming at V came to 4 bases and at J to 5 bases, leaving 5 bases not matched to a gene. CDR1 LGHNA and CDR2 YSLEER come from the germline V gene. CDR3 length: 16 residues. TCRdb called the 5' RACE reads again in MiXCR, with one record for every CDR3 protein. The profile shows some 690,000 distinct CDR3 sequences, over 20% of them singletons. The same data also went into a second study, on T cells expressing NK-cell markers.

Sequenced input: PBMCs. This chain connects TRBV4-3 to TRBJ2-2; 12 nucleotides line up with TRBD2. This receptor was identified in a young woman in good health. CDR3: CASSPQTSGSTGELFF. CDR3 bases: TGCGCCAGCAGCCCGCAGACTAGCGGGAGTACCGGGGAGCTGTTTTTT.